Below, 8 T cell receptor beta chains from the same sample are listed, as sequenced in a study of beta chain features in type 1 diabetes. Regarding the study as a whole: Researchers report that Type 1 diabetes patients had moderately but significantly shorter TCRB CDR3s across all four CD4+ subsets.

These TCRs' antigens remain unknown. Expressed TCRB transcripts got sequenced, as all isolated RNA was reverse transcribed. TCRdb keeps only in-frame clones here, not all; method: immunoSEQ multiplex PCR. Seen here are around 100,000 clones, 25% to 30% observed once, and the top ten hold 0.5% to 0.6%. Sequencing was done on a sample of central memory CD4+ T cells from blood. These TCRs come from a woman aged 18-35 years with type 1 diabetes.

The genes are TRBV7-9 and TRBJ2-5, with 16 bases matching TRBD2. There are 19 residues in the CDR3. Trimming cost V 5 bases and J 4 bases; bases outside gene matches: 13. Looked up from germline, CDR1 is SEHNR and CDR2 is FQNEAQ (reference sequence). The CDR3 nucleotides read TGTGCCAGCAGCCGGGGACTAGCGGGAGGGGATTTAATCTCAGAGACCCAGTACTTC. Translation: CASSRGLAGGDLISETQYF.

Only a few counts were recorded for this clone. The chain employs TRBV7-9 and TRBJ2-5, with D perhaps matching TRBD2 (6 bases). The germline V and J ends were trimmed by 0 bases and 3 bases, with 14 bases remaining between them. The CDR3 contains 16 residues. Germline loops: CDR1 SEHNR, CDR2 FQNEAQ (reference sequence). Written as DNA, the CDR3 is TGTGCCAGCAGCTTAGCTAGCGGCAATTTGAAAGAGACCCAGTACTTC. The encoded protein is CASSLASGNLKETQYF.

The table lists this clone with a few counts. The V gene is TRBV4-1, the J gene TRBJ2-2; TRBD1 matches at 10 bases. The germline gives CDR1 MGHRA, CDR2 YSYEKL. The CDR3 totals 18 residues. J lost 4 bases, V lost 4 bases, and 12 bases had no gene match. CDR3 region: CASSRGPPGQGTTGELFF. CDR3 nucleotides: TGCGCCAGCAGCCGCGGACCCCCGGGACAGGGGACCACCGGGGAGCTGTTTTTT.

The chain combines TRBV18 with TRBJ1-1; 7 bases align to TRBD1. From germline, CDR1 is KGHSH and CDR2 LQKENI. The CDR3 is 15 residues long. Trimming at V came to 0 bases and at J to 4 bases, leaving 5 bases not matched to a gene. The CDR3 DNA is TGTGCCAGCTCACCACCGACAGGGACGGGCACTGAAGCTTTCTTT. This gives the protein CASSPPTGTGTEAFF.

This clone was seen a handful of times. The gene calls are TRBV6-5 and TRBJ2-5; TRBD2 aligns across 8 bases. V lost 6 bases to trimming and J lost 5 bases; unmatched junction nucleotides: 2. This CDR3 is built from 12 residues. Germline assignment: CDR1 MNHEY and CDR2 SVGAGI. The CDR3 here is CASSLAGETQYF. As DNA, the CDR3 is TGTGCCAGCAGCTTAGCGGGGGAGACCCAGTACTTC.

In DNA form, the CDR3 reads TGCGCCAGCAGCTTGGAGGCAGGGGGCGCATCCAACACTGAAGCTTTCTTT. The encoded protein is CASSLEAGGASNTEAFF. J is TRBJ1-1 and V is TRBV5-1; 8 bases are a match to TRBD1. Germline assignment: CDR1 SGHRS and CDR2 YFSETQ. The CDR3 has 17 residues. Trimming at V came to 0 bases and at J to 2 bases, leaving 9 bases not matched to a gene.

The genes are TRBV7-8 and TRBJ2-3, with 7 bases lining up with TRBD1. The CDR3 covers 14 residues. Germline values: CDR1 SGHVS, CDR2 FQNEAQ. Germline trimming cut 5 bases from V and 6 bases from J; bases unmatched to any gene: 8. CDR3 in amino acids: CASSDRQGADTQYF. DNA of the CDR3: TGTGCCAGCAGCGACCGACAGGGTGCGGATACGCAGTATTTT.

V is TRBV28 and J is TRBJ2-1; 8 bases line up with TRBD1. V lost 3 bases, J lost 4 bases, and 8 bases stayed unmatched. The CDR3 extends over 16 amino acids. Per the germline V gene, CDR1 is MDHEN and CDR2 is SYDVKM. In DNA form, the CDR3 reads TGTGCCAGCAGTTTGTACGGGACAGGTCAATACAATGAGCAGTTCTTC. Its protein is CASSLYGTGQYNEQFF.